These 13 T cell receptor beta chains were all obtained from the same sample, sequenced in a study of T cells after posttransplantation cyclophosphamide. Generated by immunoSEQ multiplex PCR, the TCRdb table keeps only in-frame clones and is missing some. This table holds approximately 15,000 clones, around 83% found once. The specimen was memory CD4+ T cells sorted from PBMCs. The receptors originated from a man aged 45-65 years in good health, CMV-negative, and a related stem cell transplant donor.

The V and J genes are TRBV7-6 and TRBJ2-1, with 10 bases that match TRBD2. Trimming took 5 bases from V and 7 from J; bases not matched to a gene: 11. Germline V CDR1 and CDR2: SGHVS, FNYEAQ. This CDR3 has 16 amino acids. CDR3 sequence (DNA): TGTGCCAGCAGCCAGGGGAGCGGGAGGGCCGGAAATGAGCAGTTCTTC. It is translated as CASSQGSGRAGNEQFF.

The CDR3 DNA follows: TGTGCCAGCAGTCAGACAGGGATGGGATACGAGCAGTACTTC. As protein: CASSQTGMGYEQYF. This chain uses TRBV2 with TRBJ2-7, with 7 bases aligning to TRBD1. This CDR3 is 14 amino acids long. V dropped 5 bases and J dropped 4; count of bases not matched to a gene: 8. CDR1 is SNHLY and CDR2 is FYNNEI in the germline V gene.

This sequence joins TRBV10-1 and TRBJ2-2; 9 nucleotides line up with TRBD1. Germline V gene sequence: CDR1 WNHNN, CDR2 SYGVQD (reference sequence). The CDR3 has 16 amino acids. The V gene end was trimmed by 6 bases and the J gene end by 2 bases; junction bases not matched to a gene: 7. The CDR3 reads CASSRDRGVNTGELFF. The DNA for the CDR3 is TGCGCCAGCAGCCGCGACAGGGGGGTCAACACCGGGGAGCTGTTTTTT.

V is TRBV6-6 and J is TRBJ2-1, with 8 bases identical to TRBD2. V was clipped by 4 bases and J by 1 base; unmatched bases: 3. CDR1 is MNHNY, CDR2 SVGAGI, per germline (reference sequence). This CDR3 is built from 15 residues. CDR3 nucleotide sequence: TGTGCCAGCAGTTCCCTAGCGGGTTCCTACAATGAGCAGTTCTTC. Residues: CASSSLAGSYNEQFF.

The sample holds one count of this clone. V is TRBV18 and J is TRBJ2-1, with 9 bases aligning to TRBD2. Germline V gene lookup returns CDR1 KGHSH and CDR2 LQKENI. The CDR3 totals 15 residues. The J segment lost 5 bases and the V segment lost 3 bases, leaving 5 bases of the junction unmatched. CDR3 protein: CASSPETSGNNEQFF. The CDR3 nucleotides read TGTGCCAGCTCACCTGAGACTAGCGGTAACAATGAGCAGTTCTTC.

The rearrangement links TRBV5-1 to TRBJ2-3; 7 bases are shared with TRBD2. CDR3 length: 16 amino acids. The V gene end was trimmed by 0 bases and the J gene end by 0 bases; junction bases not matched to a gene: 4. Looked up from germline, CDR1 is SGHRS and CDR2 is YFSETQ. The CDR3 DNA is TGCGCCAGCAGCTTGGTAACTAGCGCGAGCACAGATACGCAGTATTTT. Amino acid sequence: CASSLVTSASTDTQYF.

The V gene is TRBV7-3, the J gene TRBJ2-2; D gene unclear. In germline, CDR1 is SGHTA, CDR2 FQGTGA. The V end lost 2 bases, the J end lost 7 bases, and 11 bases lay between the germline ends. There are 14 residues in the CDR3. CDR3 amino acids: CASSLSSIGGELFF. The CDR3 DNA is TGTGCCAGCAGCTTATCATCCATCGGCGGGGAGCTGTTTTTT.

This rearrangement joins TRBV18 to TRBJ1-4; 9 bases map to TRBD1. Germline CDR1 and CDR2: KGHSH and LQKENI. The CDR3 totals 15 residues. Trimming cost V 0 bases and J 8 bases; bases outside gene matches: 4. CDR3 DNA: TGTGCCAGCTCACCACCGATGGGACAGGGCGAAAAACTGTTTTTT. This codes for CASSPPMGQGEKLFF.

The V and J genes are TRBV6-6 and TRBJ1-1; no firm D call. V was cut by 8 bases and J by 0 bases, with 10 bases left in between. Germline values: CDR1 MNHNY, CDR2 SVGAGI (reference sequence). The CDR3 contains 13 residues. The CDR3 region has the DNA TGTGCCAGCGGGGAGAGCGTGAACACTGAAGCTTTCTTT. It yields the protein CASGESVNTEAFF.

J is TRBJ1-2 and V is TRBV27; D is possibly TRBD1 (6 bases). The CDR3 length is 14 residues. Between the trimmed V and J ends, which lost 5 bases and 3 bases, there was a span of 13 bases. Per germline, CDR1 MNHEY and CDR2 SMNVEV (reference sequence). The CDR3 DNA reads as TGTGCCAGCAGTCTCTTGGGGGCGGACTATGGCTACACCTTC. Its translation is CASSLLGADYGYTF.

The V call is TRBV7-2, the J call TRBJ2-1, with 8 bases identical to TRBD2. The CDR3 has 15 residues. Germline V lookup: CDR1 SGHTA, CDR2 FQGNSA. The trim removed 0 bases at V and 7 bases at J, leaving 5 bases unmatched. CDR3 loop: CASSLAGGRRNEQFF. CDR3 DNA: TGTGCCAGCAGCTTAGCTGGCGGGAGGCGGAATGAGCAGTTCTTC. The full variable domain, its missing parts supplied by reference TRBV7-2 and TRBJ2-1, is GAGVSQSPSNKVTEKGKDVELRCDPISGHTALYWYRQSLGQGLEFLIYFQGNSAPDKSGLPSDRFSAERTGGSVSTLTIQRTQQEDSAVYLCASSLAGGRRNEQFFGPGTRLTVL.

The V call is TRBV21-1, the J call TRBJ2-4; TRBD2, the table's D call, lacks a check against the DNA. TRBV21-1 is shown as a pseudogene. The CDR3 is 19 amino acids. The CDR3 bases are TGTGCCAGCAGCAAGAGTCTTGTTGTTTCGGGGGGTTCCAAAAACATTCAGTACTTC. Protein: CASSKSLVVSGGSKNIQYF.

This clone was seen just once. The chain is built from TRBV10-1 and TRBJ1-1; D not certain. The length of the CDR3 is 13 residues. The germline V gene has CDR1 WNHNN and CDR2 SYGVQD (reference sequence). The V and J ends lost 3 bases and 1 base respectively, with 6 bases between them. The CDR3 sequence: CASSDEKNTEAFF. As DNA, the CDR3 is TGCGCCAGCAGTGACGAGAAGAACACTGAAGCTTTCTTT.